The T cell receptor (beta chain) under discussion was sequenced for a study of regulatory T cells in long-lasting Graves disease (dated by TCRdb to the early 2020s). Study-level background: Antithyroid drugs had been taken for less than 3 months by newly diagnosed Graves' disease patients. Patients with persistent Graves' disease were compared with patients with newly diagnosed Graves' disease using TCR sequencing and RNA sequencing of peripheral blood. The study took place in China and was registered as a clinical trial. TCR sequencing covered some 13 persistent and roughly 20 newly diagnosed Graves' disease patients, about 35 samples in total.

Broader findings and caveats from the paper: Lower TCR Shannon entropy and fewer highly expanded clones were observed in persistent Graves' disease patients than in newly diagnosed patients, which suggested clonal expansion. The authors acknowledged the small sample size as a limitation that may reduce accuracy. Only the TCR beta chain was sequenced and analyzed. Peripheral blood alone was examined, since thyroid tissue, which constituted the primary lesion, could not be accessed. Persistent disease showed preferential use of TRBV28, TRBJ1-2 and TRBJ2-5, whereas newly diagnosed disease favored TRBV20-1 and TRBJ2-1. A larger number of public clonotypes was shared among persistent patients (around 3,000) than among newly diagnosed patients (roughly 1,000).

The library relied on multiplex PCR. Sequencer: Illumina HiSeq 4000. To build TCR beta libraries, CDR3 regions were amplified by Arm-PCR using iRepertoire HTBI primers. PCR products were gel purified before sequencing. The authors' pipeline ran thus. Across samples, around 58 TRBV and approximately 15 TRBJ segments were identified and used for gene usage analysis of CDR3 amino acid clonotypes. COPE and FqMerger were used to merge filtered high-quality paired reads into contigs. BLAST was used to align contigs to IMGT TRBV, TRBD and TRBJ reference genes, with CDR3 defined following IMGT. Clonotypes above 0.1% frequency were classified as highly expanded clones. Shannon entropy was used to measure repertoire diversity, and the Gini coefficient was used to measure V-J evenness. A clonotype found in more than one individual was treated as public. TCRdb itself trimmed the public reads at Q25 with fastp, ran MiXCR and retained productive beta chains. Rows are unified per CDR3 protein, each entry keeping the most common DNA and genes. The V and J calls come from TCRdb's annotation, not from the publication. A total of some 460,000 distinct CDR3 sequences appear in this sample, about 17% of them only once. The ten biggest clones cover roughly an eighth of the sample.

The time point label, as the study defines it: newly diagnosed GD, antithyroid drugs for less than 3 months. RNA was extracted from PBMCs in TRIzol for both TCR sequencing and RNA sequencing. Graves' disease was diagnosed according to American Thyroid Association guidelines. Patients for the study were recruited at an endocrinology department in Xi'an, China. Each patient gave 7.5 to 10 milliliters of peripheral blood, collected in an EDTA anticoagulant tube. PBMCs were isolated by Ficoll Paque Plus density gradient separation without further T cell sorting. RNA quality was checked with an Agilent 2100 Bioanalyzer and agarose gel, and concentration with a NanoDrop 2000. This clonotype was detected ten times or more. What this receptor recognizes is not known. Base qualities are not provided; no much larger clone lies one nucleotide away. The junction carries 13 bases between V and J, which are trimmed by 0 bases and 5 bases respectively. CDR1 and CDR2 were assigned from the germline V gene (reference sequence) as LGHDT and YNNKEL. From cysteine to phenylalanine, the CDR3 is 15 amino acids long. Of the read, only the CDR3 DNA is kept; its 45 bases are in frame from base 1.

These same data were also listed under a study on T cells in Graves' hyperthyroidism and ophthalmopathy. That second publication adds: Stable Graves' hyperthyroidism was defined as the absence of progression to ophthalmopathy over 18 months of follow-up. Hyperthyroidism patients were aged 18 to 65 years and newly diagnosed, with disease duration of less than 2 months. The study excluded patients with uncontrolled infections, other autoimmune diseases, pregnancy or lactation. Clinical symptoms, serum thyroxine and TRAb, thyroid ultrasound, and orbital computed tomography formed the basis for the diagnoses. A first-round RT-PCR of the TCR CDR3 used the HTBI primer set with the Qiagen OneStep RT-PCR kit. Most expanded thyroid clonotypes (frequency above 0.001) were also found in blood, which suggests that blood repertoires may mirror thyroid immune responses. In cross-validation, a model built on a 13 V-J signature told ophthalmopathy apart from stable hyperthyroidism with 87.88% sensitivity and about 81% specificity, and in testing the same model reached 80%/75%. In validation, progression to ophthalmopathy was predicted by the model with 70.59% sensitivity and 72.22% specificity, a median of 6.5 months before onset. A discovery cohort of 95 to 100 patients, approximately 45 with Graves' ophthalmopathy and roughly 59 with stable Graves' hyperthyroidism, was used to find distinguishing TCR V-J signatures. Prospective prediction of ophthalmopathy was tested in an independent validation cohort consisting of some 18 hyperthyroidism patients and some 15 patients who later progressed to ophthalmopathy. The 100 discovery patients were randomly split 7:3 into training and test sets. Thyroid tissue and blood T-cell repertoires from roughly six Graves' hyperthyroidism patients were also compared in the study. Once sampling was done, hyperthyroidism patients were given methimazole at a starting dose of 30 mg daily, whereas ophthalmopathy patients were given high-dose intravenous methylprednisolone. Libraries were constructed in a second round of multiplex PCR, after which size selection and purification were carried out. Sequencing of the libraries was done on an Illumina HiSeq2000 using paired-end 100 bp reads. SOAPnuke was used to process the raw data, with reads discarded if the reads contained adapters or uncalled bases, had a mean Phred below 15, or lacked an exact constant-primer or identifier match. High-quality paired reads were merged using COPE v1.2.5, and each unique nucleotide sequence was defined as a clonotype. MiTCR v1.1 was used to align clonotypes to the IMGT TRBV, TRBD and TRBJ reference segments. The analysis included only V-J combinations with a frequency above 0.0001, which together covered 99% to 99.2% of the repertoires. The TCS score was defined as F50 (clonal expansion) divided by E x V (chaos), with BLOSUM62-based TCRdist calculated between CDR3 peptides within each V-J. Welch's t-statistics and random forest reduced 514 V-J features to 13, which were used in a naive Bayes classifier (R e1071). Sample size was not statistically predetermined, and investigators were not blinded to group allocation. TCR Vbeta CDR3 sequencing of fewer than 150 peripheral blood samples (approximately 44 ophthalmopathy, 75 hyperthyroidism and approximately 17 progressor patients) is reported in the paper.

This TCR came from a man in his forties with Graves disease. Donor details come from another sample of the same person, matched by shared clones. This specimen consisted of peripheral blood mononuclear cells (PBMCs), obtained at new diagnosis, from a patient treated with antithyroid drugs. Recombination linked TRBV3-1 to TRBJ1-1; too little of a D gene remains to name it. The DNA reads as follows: TGTGCCAGCAGCCAAGATCCGGGGAAGAGGACTGAAGCTTTCTTT. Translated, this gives CASSQDPGKRTEAFF.